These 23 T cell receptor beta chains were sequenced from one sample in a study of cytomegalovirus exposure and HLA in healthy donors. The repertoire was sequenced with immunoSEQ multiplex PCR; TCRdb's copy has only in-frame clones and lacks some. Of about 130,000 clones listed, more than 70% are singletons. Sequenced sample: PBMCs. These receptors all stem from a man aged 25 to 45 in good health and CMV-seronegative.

In DNA, the CDR3 is TGTGCCAGCAGCCAACGACAGGGCGCGGTCTACGAGCAGTACTTC. Amino acids: CASSQRQGAVYEQYF. The gene calls are TRBV7-2 and TRBJ2-7, with 7 bases identical to TRBD1. Trimming took 5 bases from V and 3 from J; bases not matched to a gene: 10. Germline values: CDR1 SGHTA, CDR2 FQGNSA. This CDR3 is 15 amino acids long.

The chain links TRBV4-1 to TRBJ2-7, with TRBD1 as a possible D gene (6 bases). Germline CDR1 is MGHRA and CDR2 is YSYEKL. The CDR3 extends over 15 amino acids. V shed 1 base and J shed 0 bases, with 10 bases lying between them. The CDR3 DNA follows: TGCGCCAGCAGCCAAGCAACAGGGAACTCCTACGAGCAGTACTTC. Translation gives CASSQATGNSYEQYF.

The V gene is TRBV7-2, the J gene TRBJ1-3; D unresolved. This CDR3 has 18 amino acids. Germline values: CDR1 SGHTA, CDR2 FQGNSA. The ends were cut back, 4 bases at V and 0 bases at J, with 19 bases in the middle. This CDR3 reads CASSSLTLQWASGNTIYF. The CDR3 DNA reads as TGTGCCAGCAGCTCCTTAACTTTACAGTGGGCCTCTGGAAACACCATATATTTT. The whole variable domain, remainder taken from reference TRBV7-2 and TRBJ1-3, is GAGVSQSPSNKVTEKGKDVELRCDPISGHTALYWYRQSLGQGLEFLIYFQGNSAPDKSGLPSDRFSAERTGGSVSTLTIQRTQQEDSAVYLCASSSLTLQWASGNTIYFGEGSWLTVV.

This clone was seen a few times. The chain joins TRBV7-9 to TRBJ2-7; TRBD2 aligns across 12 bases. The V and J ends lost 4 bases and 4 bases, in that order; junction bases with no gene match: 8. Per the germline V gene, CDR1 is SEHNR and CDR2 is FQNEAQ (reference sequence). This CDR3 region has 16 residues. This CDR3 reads CASSSSSGRAEYEQYF. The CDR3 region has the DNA TGTGCCAGCAGCTCCTCTAGCGGGAGGGCGGAATACGAGCAGTACTTC.

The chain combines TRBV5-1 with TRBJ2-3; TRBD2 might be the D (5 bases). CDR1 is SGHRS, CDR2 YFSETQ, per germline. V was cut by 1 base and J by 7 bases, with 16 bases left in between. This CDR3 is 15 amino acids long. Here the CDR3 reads CASSLRGNSENTQYF. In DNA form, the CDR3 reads TGCGCCAGCAGCTTGAGAGGGAACAGTGAAAATACGCAGTATTTT.

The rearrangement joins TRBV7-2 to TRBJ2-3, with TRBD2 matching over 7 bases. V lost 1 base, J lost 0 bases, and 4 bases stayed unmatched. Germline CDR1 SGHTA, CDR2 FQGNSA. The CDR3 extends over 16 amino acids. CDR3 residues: CASSLGNSGSTDTQYF. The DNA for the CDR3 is TGTGCCAGCAGCTTAGGAAATAGCGGGAGCACAGATACGCAGTATTTT.

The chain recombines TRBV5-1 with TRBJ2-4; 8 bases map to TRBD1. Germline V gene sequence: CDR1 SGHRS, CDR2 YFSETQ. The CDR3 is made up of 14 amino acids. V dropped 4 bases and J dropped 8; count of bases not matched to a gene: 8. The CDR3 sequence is CASSPGQGVYIQYF. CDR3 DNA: TGCGCCAGCAGCCCCGGACAGGGTGTTTACATTCAGTACTTC.

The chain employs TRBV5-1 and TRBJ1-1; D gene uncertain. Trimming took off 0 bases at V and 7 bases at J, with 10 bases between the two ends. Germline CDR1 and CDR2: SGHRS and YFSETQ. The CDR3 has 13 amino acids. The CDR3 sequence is CASSLAGLSEAFF. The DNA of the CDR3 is TGCGCCAGCAGCTTGGCTGGGCTGAGTGAAGCTTTCTTT. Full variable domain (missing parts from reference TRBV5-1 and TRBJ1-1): KAGVTQTPRYLIKTRGQQVTLSCSPISGHRSVSWYQQTPGQGLQFLFEYFSETQRNKGNFPGRFSGRQFSNSRSEMNVSTLELGDSALYLCASSLAGLSEAFFGQGTRLTVV.

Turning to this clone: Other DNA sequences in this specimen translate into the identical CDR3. CDR3 amino acids: CASSVLAGGTDTQYF. CDR3 nucleotide sequence: TGTGCCAGCAGTGTATTAGCGGGAGGCACAGATACGCAGTATTTT. The V gene is TRBV6-1, the J gene TRBJ2-3; TRBD2 aligns across 9 bases. The CDR3 is made up of 15 amino acids. J lost 1 base, V lost 4 bases, and 3 bases had no gene match. Germline CDR1 MNHNS, CDR2 SASEGT.

The CDR3 reads CASSQDRITGSNEQFF. The CDR3 nucleotides are TGCGCCAGCAGCCAAGATCGAATCACAGGGTCCAATGAGCAGTTCTTC. The V gene is TRBV4-1, the J gene TRBJ2-1, with D perhaps matching TRBD1 (6 bases). The CDR3 consists of 16 residues. From germline, CDR1 is MGHRA and CDR2 YSYEKL. Trimming took off 0 bases at V and 6 bases at J, with 15 bases between the two ends.

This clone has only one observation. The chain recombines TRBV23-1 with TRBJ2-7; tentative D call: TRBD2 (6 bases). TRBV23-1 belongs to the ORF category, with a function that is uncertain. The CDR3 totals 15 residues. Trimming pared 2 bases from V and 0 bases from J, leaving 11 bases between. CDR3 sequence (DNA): TGCGCCAGCAGTCAAGGGACTCCTAGCTCCTACGAGCAGTACTTC. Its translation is CASSQGTPSSYEQYF.

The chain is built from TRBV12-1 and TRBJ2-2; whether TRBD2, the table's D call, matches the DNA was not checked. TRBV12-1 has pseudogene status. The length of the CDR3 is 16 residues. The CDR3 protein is CASTPWGGRLYGELFF. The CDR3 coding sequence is TGTGCCAGCACCCCCTGGGGGGGAAGGTTGTACGGGGAGCTGTTTTTT.

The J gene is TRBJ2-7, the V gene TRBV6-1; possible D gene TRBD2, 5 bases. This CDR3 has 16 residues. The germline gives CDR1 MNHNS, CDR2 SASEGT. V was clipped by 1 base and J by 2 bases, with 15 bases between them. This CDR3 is CASSEVFAGPAYEQYF. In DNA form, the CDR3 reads TGTGCCAGCAGTGAAGTCTTTGCGGGCCCCGCCTACGAGCAGTACTTC.

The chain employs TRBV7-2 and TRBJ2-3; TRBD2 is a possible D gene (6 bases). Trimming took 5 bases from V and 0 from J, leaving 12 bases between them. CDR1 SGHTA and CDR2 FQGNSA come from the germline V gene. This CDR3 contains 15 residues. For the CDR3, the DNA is TGTGCCAGCAGCGGAGGGCAGCTAAGCACAGATACGCAGTATTTT. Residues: CASSGGQLSTDTQYF. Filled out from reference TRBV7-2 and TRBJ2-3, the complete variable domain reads GAGVSQSPSNKVTEKGKDVELRCDPISGHTALYWYRQSLGQGLEFLIYFQGNSAPDKSGLPSDRFSAERTGGSVSTLTIQRTQQEDSAVYLCASSGGQLSTDTQYFGPGTRLTVL.

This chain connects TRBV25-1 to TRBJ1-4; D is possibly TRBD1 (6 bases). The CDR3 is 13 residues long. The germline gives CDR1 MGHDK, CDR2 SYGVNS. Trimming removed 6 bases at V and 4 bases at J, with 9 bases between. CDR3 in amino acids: CASRDRFNEKLFF. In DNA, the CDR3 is TGTGCCAGCAGGGACAGATTTAATGAAAAACTGTTTTTT.

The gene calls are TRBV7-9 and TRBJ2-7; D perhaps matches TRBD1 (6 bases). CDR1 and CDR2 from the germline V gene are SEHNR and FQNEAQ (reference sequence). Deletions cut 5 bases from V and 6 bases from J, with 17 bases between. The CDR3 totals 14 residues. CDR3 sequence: CASSQVTGLGEQYF. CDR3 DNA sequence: TGTGCCAGCAGCCAAGTCACAGGGCTGGGCGAGCAGTACTTC.

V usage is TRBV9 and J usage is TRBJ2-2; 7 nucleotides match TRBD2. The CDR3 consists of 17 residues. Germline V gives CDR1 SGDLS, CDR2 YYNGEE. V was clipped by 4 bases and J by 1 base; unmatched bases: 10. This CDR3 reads CASSSESGTMNTGELFF. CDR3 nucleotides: TGTGCCAGCAGCTCCGAATCCGGGACTATGAACACCGGGGAGCTGTTTTTT. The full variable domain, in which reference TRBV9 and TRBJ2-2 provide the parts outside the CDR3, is DSGVTQTPKHLITATGQRVTLRCSPRSGDLSVYWYQQSLDQGLQFLIQYYNGEERAKGNILERFSAQQFPDLHSELNLSSLELGDSALYFCASSSESGTMNTGELFFGEGSRLTVL.

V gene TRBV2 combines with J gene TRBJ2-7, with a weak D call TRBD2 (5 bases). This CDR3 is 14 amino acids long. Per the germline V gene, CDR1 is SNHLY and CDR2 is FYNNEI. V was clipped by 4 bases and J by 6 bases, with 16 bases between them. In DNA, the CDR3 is TGTGCCAGCAGTGTATACGGGGAAGGTTCCGAGCAGTACTTC. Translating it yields CASSVYGEGSEQYF.

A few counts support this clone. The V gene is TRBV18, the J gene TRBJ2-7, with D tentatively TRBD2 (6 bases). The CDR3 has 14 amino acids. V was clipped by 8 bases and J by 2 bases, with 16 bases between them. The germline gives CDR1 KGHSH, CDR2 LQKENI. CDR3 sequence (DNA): TGTGCCAGCCAATTCTTGGAGGGTCCCTACGAGCAGTACTTC. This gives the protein CASQFLEGPYEQYF.

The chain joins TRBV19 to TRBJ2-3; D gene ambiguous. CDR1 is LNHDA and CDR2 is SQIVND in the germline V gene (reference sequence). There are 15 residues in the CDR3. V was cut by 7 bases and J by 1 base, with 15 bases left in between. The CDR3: CASKRTPIRTDTQYF. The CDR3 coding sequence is TGTGCCAGTAAAAGAACTCCGATCCGCACAGATACGCAGTATTTT.

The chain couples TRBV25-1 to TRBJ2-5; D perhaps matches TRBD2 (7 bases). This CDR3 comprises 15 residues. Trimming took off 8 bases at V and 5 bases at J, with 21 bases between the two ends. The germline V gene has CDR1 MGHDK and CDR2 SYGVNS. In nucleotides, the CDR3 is TGTGCCAGCGGGGGTAGGGGGGGAGATCGGGAGACCCAGTACTTC. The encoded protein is CASGGRGGDRETQYF.

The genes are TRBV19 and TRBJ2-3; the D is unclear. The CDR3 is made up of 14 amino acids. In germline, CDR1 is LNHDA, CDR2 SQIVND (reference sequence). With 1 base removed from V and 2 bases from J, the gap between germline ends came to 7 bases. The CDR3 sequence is CASSIGYFTDTQYF. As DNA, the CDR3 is TGTGCCAGTAGTATAGGCTACTTCACAGATACGCAGTATTTT.

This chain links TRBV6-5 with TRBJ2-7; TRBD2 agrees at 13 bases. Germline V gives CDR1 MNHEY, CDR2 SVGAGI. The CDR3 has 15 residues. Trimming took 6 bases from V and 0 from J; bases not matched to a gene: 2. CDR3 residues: CASRRTSGSSYEQYF. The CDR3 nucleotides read TGTGCCAGCAGGAGGACTAGCGGGAGCTCCTACGAGCAGTACTTC.